This T cell receptor beta chain was documented in a study of graft-versus-host responses after intestinal transplantation. About the study: Multivisceral, liver-intestinal, or isolated intestinal transplants were received by the recipients. Induction using anti-thymocyte globulin, followed by tacrolimus and steroids for roughly 3 years, was given to all recipients. Study outcomes and limitations: Early post-transplant declines in HvG were associated with peak levels of circulating GvH clones.

Trimming took off 2 bases at V and 8 bases at J, with 15 bases between the two ends. The germline V gene has CDR1 SGHTA and CDR2 FQGNSA. This CDR3 region has 14 residues. Either the posterior iliac crest or another site supplied the post-transplant bone marrow. TCRdb's table, derived via immunoSEQ multiplex PCR, lists solely in-frame clones and lacks some. The sample has some 14,000 clones; approximately 87% are singletons. This clone is a singleton in its sample. What it binds is unknown. Sequenced here: bone marrow, sampled around 120 days after intestinal transplantation. This receptor was obtained from a human patient who received an intestinal transplant, so some T cells may come from the graft donor. The chain carries TRBV7-2 and TRBJ1-2; D might be TRBD1 (5 bases). The CDR3 nucleotides are TGTGCCAGCAGCTTATCAGTGTCAGGGATAGGCTACACCTTC. Residues: CASSLSVSGIGYTF.